This TCR beta chain was sequenced during a study of Ad26.COV2.S vaccination and SARS-CoV-2 variants. Overall study findings and caveats: It was reported that spike-specific CD8+ and CD4+ T cell responses were substantially broad after vaccination. Vaccine and placebo recipients had comparable breadth of non-spike TCRs. Spike-specific TCR breadth was greater after Ad26.COV2.S than placebo.

Here immunoSEQ multiplex PCR was the method, and the copy in TCRdb shows in-frame clones only, minus some. The table records over 110,000 clones, roughly 88% of them present only once. CDR3 length: 11 amino acids. CDR1 and CDR2 from the germline V gene are SGHAT and FQNNGV. V lost 2 bases and J 8 bases, leaving 6 bases between the germline ends. As regards this clone: Its antigen is undetermined.

This receptor was obtained from a human donor who had recovered from COVID-19. The source material was peripheral blood, sampled after recovery from COVID-19. J is TRBJ1-2 and V is TRBV11-2; no firm D call. The CDR3 nucleotides read TGTGCCAGCAGCTTATGGCAGGGCTACACCTTC. Protein sequence: CASSLWQGYTF.